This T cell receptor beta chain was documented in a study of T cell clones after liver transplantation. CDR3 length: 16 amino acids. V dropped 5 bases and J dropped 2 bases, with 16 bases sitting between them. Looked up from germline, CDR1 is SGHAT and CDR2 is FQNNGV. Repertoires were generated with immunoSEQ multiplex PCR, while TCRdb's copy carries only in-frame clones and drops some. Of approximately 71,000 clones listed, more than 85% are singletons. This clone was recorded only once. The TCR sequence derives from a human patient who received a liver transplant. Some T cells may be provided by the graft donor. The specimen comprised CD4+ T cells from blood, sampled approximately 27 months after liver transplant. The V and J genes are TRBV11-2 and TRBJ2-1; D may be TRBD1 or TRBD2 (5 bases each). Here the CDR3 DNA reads TGTGCCAGCAGCAACGGGGCCCGAGCTGCCTACAATGAGCAGTTCTTC. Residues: CASSNGARAAYNEQFF.